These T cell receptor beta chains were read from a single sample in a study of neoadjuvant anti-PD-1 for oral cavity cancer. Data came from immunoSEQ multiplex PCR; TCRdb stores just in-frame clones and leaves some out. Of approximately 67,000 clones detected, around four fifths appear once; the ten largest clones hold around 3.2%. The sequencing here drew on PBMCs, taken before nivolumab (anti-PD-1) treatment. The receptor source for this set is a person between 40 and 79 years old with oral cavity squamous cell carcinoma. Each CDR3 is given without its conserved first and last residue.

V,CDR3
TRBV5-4,ASSLGGQRTDTQY
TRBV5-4,ASSLTATGGYT
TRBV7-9,ASSLTRDSYEQY
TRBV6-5,ASSSLPNYGYT
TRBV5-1,ASTPPGGQETQY
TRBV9,ASSVGGEETEAF
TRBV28,ASSLMRYGYT
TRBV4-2,ASSQEQGARTEAF
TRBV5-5,ASSLEGNYGYT
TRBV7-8,ASSHRTGFQGNAF
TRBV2,ASSEVQGYYGYT
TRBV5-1,ASSLEGGNEKLF
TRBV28,ASSLTAEAF
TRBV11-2,ASSLGRLGDNEQF
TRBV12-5,ASGLLTGLWGSGANVLT
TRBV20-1,SARDPPVRY
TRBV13,ASSPSQGWGGYT
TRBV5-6,ASSLQNSNQPQH
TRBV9,ASSVEGGGLVREQY
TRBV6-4,ASSEGRSSGANVLT
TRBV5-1,ASSPGTGGYGYT
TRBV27,ASSLSHTSGLARTDTQY
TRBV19,ASGTGLAGGESRAQY
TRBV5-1,ASSLGGLYNSPLH
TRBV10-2,ASSGTSGRDTDTQY
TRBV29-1,SVDRSNTDTQY
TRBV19,ASTWGVGNQPQH
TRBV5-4,ASSRDGNYGYT
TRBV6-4,ASSATGGDSGANVLT
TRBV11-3,ASSRGGGYEQY
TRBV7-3,ASSLQGADTEAF
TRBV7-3,ASSLGGPSTEAF
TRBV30,AWTQGAGTEAF
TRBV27,ASSLFQGNQPQH
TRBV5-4,ASTQGLSGANVLT
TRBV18,ASSPFDNSNQPQH
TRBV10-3,AISRDRGDNEQF
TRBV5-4,ASSLDLEQY
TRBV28,ASSSAAAGANVLT
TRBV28,ASSARPNEQF
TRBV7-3,ASSPSRVGSNTDTQY
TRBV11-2,ASSPTGRKGFNEQF
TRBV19,ASSIDRMTGHYYGYT
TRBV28,ASSRVGRTNEKLF
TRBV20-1,SAAGGYGYT
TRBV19,ASSIQASNEKLF
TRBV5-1,ASSRRVQPQH
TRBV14,ASSQWGPLQETQY
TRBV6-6,ASSPGTGLPYEQY
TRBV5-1,ASSPTGGREKLF
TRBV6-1,ASSGALAGLYNEQF
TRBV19,ASSIQGIGNQPQH
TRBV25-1,ASSDLRTGRGYT
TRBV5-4,ASSLATGNYASPLH
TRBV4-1,ASSQGRSNQY
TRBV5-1,ASSPSLLSGTEAF
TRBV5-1,ASSLGLEETQY
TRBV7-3,ASSTAPHNEQF
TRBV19,ASSMVGQPQH
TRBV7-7,ASSPSSGTSGPSYNEQF